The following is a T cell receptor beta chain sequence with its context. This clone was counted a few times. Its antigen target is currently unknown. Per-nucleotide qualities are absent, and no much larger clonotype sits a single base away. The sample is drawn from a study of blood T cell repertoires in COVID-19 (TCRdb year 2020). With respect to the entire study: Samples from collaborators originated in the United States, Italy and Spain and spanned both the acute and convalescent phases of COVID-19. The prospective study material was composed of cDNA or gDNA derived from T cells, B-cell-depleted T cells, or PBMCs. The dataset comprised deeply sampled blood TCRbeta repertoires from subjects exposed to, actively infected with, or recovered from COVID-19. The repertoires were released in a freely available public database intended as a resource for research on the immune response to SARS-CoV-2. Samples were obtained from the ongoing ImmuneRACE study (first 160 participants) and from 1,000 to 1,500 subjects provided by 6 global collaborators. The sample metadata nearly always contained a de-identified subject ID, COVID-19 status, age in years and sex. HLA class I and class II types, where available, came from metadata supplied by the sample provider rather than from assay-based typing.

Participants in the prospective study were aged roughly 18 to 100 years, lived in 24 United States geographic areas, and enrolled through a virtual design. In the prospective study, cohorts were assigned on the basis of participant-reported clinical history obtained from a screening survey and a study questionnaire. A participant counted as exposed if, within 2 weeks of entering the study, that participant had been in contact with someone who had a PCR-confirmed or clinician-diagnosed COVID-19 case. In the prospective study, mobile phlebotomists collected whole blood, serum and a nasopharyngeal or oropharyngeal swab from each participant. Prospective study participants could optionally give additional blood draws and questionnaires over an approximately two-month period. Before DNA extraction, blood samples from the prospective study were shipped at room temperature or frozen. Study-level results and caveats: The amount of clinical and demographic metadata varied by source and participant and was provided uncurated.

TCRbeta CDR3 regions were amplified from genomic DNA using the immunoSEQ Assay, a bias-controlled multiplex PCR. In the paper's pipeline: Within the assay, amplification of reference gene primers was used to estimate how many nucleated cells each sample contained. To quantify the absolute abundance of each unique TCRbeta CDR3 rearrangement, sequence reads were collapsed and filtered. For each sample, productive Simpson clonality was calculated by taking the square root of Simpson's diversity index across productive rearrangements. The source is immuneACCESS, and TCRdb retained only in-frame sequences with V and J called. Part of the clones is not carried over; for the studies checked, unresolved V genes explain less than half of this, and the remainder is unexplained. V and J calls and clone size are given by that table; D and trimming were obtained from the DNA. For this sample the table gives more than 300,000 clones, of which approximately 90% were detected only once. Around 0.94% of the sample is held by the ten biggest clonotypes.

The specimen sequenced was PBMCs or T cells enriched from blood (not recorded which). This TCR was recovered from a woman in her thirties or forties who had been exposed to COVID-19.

The CDR3 here reads CASSLLADNGYTF. The nucleotide sequence reads as follows: TGTGCCAGCAGCTTATTGGCAGACAATGGCTACACCTTC. The chain employs TRBV7-9 and TRBJ1-2; no D gene call is confident. CDR1 and CDR2 are read off the germline V gene (reference sequence) as SEHNR and FQNEAQ. At the junction V is shortened by 2 bases and J by 6 bases, with 10 bases in between. The CDR3 contains 13 residues, cysteine and phenylalanine counted. CDR3 DNA only is kept here, 39 bases in frame from base 1.